The 17 T cell receptor beta chains below were found in one sample sequenced in a study of shared clonotypes between healthy human individuals. Clones were sequenced by immunoSEQ multiplex PCR, and TCRdb holds only the in-frame ones, with some missing. The sample has more than 2,000,000 clones; roughly 93% are singletons. The sequenced sample was naive CD4+ T cells from PBMCs. Subset denoted: CD45RA+ positively selected. The origin of the receptors is a man aged 18-30 years in good health. Some clones in this sample may be carry-over from other donors' samples.

The V gene is TRBV5-1, the J gene TRBJ2-7; possibly TRBD2 for D (5 bases). The length of the CDR3 is 14 residues. Trimming left V 4 bases short and J 4 bases short, with 15 bases between. The germline V gene encodes CDR1 SGHRS and CDR2 YFSETQ. CDR3 amino acids: CASSIALSGYEQYF. The CDR3 coding sequence is TGCGCCAGCAGCATAGCGCTCTCGGGATACGAGCAGTACTTC.

V usage is TRBV2 and J usage is TRBJ1-1; 7 bases are a match to TRBD1. Germline loops: CDR1 SNHLY, CDR2 FYNNEI. J was trimmed by 5 bases and V by 4 bases; bases with no gene match: 10. This CDR3 spans 15 amino acids. The CDR3 DNA follows: TGTGCCAGCAGTGTCCGCGGGCCCAGGGGGACTGAAGCTTTCTTT. Translated: CASSVRGPRGTEAFF.

The chain employs TRBV2 and TRBJ1-2, with D unresolved. Germline CDR1 and CDR2: SNHLY and FYNNEI. This CDR3 contains 13 residues. V was shortened by 4 bases and J by 4 bases, with 10 bases between the two germline ends. The CDR3 DNA reads as TGTGCCAGCAGTGCCAGCAGCCCCTATGGCTACACCTTC. Protein: CASSASSPYGYTF. Full variable domain (missing parts from reference TRBV2 and TRBJ1-2): EPEVTQTPSHQVTQMGQEVILRCVPISNHLYFYWYRQILGQKVEFLVSFYNNEISEKSEIFDDQFSVERPDGSNFTLKIRSTKLEDSAMYFCASSASSPYGYTFGSGTRLTVV.

This chain links TRBV25-1 with TRBJ2-7; D is unclear. The CDR3 runs 10 residues. V gave up 3 bases and J gave up 4 bases, with 1 base separating them. CDR1 and CDR2 (germline): MGHDK, SYGVNS. CDR3 sequence reads: CASSDYEQYF. CDR3 in DNA: TGTGCCAGCAGTGATTACGAGCAGTACTTC.

The sample holds one count of this clone. V gene TRBV11-2 combines with J gene TRBJ1-2, with D possibly TRBD1 on 5 matching bases. The germline V and J ends were trimmed by 5 bases and 4 bases, with 17 bases remaining between them. The CDR3 is 15 residues long. CDR1 SGHAT and CDR2 FQNNGV come from the germline V gene. The CDR3 nucleotides are TGTGCCAGCAGCGCAACTTACGTCCAGGGCTATGGCTACACCTTC. Its protein product is CASSATYVQGYGYTF.

The gene calls are TRBV5-1 and TRBJ2-5; TRBD2 aligns across 9 bases. Germline loops: CDR1 SGHRS, CDR2 YFSETQ. V trimming: 2 bases; J trimming: 3 bases; junction bases outside the gene matches: 5. The CDR3 has 15 amino acids. The CDR3 loop reads CASSLGRLAEETQYF. The CDR3 DNA reads TGCGCCAGCAGCTTAGGACGACTAGCGGAAGAGACCCAGTACTTC.

The V call is TRBV6-1, the J call TRBJ2-5; no clear D gene. CDR1 is MNHNS, CDR2 SASEGT, per germline. CDR3 size: 13 residues. Trimming left V 7 bases short and J 5 bases short, with 14 bases between. This CDR3 is CASIPWGGETQYF. In DNA form, the CDR3 reads TGTGCCAGCATTCCCTGGGGTGGTGAGACCCAGTACTTC.

The chain joins TRBV25-1 to TRBJ2-1; 9 nucleotides agree with TRBD1. The CDR3 covers 18 residues. J lost 7 bases, V lost 5 bases, and 18 bases had no gene match. Germline-derived CDR1 and CDR2 are MGHDK and SYGVNS. CDR3 region: CASSSPRGTGSFRNEQFF. DNA of the CDR3: TGTGCCAGCAGTTCACCGAGAGGGACAGGGAGTTTTAGGAATGAGCAGTTCTTC.

The CDR3 is CASSLIRGQTNTEAFF. CDR3 in DNA: TGTGCCAGCAGTTTAATCCGGGGACAGACGAACACTGAAGCTTTCTTT. The chain joins TRBV27 to TRBJ1-1; 7 bases map to TRBD1. With V trimmed by 2 bases and J by 1 base, 7 bases remained unmatched. This CDR3 region has 16 residues. CDR1 and CDR2 from the germline V gene are MNHEY and SMNVEV (reference sequence).

This chain connects TRBV7-9 to TRBJ2-2; 11 bases are shared with TRBD2. Unmatched junction bases numbered 2, after V lost 3 bases and J lost 8 bases. Germline CDR1 SEHNR, CDR2 FQNEAQ (reference sequence). The CDR3 length is 14 residues. CDR3 DNA sequence: TGTGCCAGCAGCTTGACTAGCGGGACGGGGGAGCTGTTTTTT. As protein: CASSLTSGTGELFF. The complete variable domain, with remaining parts taken from reference TRBV7-9 and TRBJ2-2, reads DTGVSQNPRHKITKRGQNVTFRCDPISEHNRLYWYRQTLGQGPEFLTYFQNEAQLEKSRLLSDRFSAERPKGSFSTLEIQRTEQGDSAMYLCASSLTSGTGELFFGEGSRLTVL.

This chain uses TRBV19 with TRBJ1-2; TRBD1 might be the D (6 bases). In germline, CDR1 is LNHDA, CDR2 SQIVND (reference sequence). Between the trimmed V and J ends, which lost 4 bases and 1 base, there was a span of 7 bases. The CDR3 is 13 residues long. This chain's CDR3 is CASSRQDNYGYTF. CDR3 DNA sequence: TGTGCCAGTAGTAGACAGGATAACTATGGCTACACCTTC.

This clone came up a few times. The chain is built from TRBV4-1 and TRBJ1-5; 9 bases agree with TRBD1. The ends lost 4 bases at V and 7 bases at J; junction bases unmatched: 11. Germline V gives CDR1 MGHRA, CDR2 YSYEKL. The CDR3 has 16 amino acids. The CDR3 sequence: CASSPSDRGAGQPQHF. The CDR3 DNA is TGCGCCAGCAGCCCCTCGGACAGGGGCGCGGGGCAGCCCCAGCATTTT.

This chain links TRBV28 with TRBJ2-1; D may be TRBD1 or TRBD2 (5 bases each). The germline V gene encodes CDR1 MDHEN and CDR2 SYDVKM. This CDR3 has 15 amino acids. V lost 5 bases and J lost 2, with 13 bases in between. The CDR3 loop reads CASSVRDGPYNEQFF. In nucleotides, the CDR3 is TGTGCCAGCAGTGTCCGGGACGGCCCCTACAATGAGCAGTTCTTC.

The rearrangement uses TRBV5-1 and TRBJ2-7; 10 positions agree with TRBD1. The CDR3 contains 15 residues. Trimming at V came to 4 bases and at J to 5 bases, leaving 9 bases not matched to a gene. Germline CDR1 and CDR2: SGHRS and YFSETQ. DNA of the CDR3: TGCGCCAGCAGCGTAACCGGGACAGGGGCCCACGAGCAGTACTTC. The encoded protein is CASSVTGTGAHEQYF.

This chain joins TRBV7-3 and TRBJ2-6, with D unresolved. The CDR3 loop spans 16 amino acids. Germline V gives CDR1 SGHTA, CDR2 FQGTGA. V lost 5 bases and J 0 bases, leaving 11 bases between the germline ends. The CDR3, as DNA: TGTGCCAGCAGCCCAACACCATACTCTGGGGCCAACGTCCTGACTTTC. It yields the protein CASSPTPYSGANVLTF.

The chain employs TRBV27 and TRBJ2-6; 13 nucleotides align to TRBD2. The CDR3 runs 19 residues. CDR1 MNHEY and CDR2 SMNVEV come from the germline V gene (reference sequence). J was trimmed by 2 bases and V by 5 bases; bases with no gene match: 9. CDR3 nucleotide sequence: TGTGCCAGCAGTACAAAAGGACTAGCGGGAGTACCTGGGGCCAACGTCCTGACTTTC. Translation gives CASSTKGLAGVPGANVLTF.

The chain carries TRBV6-5 and TRBJ2-5; D possibly corresponds to TRBD2 (6 bases). The ends were cut back, 4 bases at V and 5 bases at J, with 14 bases in the middle. The CDR3 totals 14 residues. CDR1 is MNHEY, CDR2 SVGAGI, per germline. The CDR3 loop is CASSSGGEVETQYF. In DNA, the CDR3 is TGTGCCAGCAGTTCGGGTGGGGAGGTGGAGACCCAGTACTTC.